The present entry profiles one T cell receptor (beta chain) with its context. The CDR3 is 11 amino acids. V lost 5 bases and J 5 bases, leaving 6 bases between the germline ends. Germline V lookup: CDR1 MNHEY, CDR2 SVGEGT. This sample was taken from a study of T-cell reconstitution after alpha-beta-depleted transplantation in children. The TCRbeta library incorporated unique molecular identifiers. TCRdb passed the PCR reads through MiXCR, listing each CDR3 protein once. The sample holds some 490,000 distinct CDR3 sequences, around 12% seen once. The genes are TRBV6-2 or TRBV6-3 and TRBJ2-5, with D unclear. The sample here was PBMCs from the stem cell graft donor, taken from the stem cell graft. This sequence originates from a human donor who donated a stem cell graft to a child with combined immunodeficiency. CDR3 in DNA: TGTGCCAGCAGTAAGGGTGAGACCCAGTACTTC. It yields the protein CASSKGETQYF.